The rows below give T cell receptor beta chains drawn from one sample of a study of CD8 T cells in ankylosing spondylitis. From the 5' RACE reads, TCRdb called clonotypes with MiXCR, one entry per CDR3 protein. The sample consists of about 360,000 distinct CDR3 sequences, 20% to 25% of them appearing once. The sequencing sample was made of blood, either unsorted or a sorted T cell fraction (not recorded which). The receptors were sampled from a male donor with ankylosing spondylitis or in good health (not recorded which). CDR3s include the opening cysteine and the closing phenylalanine or tryptophan. The D gene is left open where the match is weak. Clone size is stated in some rows and not others, as once, few, many or a class when expanded.

V,size,J,D,DNA,CDR3
TRBV7-8,few,TRBJ1-6,NA,TGTGCCAGCAGCCCAACGAGGGCAGGATGGGATAATTCACCCCTCCACTTT,CASSPTRAGWDNSPLHF
TRBV10-2,many,TRBJ2-7,TRBD1,TGCGCCACTGGACAGGGGTGGCACGAGCAGTACTTC,CATGQGWHEQYF
TRBV20-1,few,TRBJ1-2,NA,TGCAGTGCCTCGAGCTATGGCTACACCTTC,CSASSYGYTF
TRBV18,few,TRBJ2-5,NA,TGTGCCAGCTCACCGTTGACAGAAGAGACCCAGTACTTC,CASSPLTEETQYF
TRBV27,NA,TRBJ2-2,NA,TGTGCCAGCAGTTTAATGGGTCAGGGGGAGCTGTTTTTT,CASSLMGQGELFF
TRBV20-1,few,TRBJ1-2,TRBD1,TGCAGTGCTAAAGGACAGGGCCGATTCGGTGGCTACACCTTC,CSAKGQGRFGGYTF
TRBV30,NA,TRBJ2-7,NA,TGTGCCTGGAGTGTACTGCCCGCCTACGAGCAGTACTTC,CAWSVLPAYEQYF
TRBV6-1,NA,TRBJ2-5,NA,TGTGCCAGCAGTGAAGCGATAGTGAGAAGGGGAGAGACCCAGTACTTC,CASSEAIVRRGETQYF
TRBV11-2,NA,TRBJ1-3,NA,TGTGCCAGCAGAAAGAAAAGCTCTGGAAACACCATATATTTT,CASRKKSSGNTIYF
TRBV6-5,few,TRBJ2-2,NA,TGTGCCAGCAGTTCGGCGGGGGCCAACACCGGGGAGCTGTTTTTT,CASSSAGANTGELFF
TRBV15,NA,TRBJ2-7,TRBD1,TGTGCCACCAGCAGAGACGGGACAGGGTACTACGAGCAGTACTTC,CATSRDGTGYYEQYF
TRBV27,few,TRBJ2-7,NA,TGTGCCAGCAGTTTAATAGGGGGGGCCTACGAGCAGTACTTC,CASSLIGGAYEQYF
TRBV10-3,NA,TRBJ2-5,TRBD2,TGTGCCATCAGTGAGTCAATAGCGGGGGAAGAGACCCAGTACTTC,CAISESIAGEETQYF
TRBV29-1,NA,TRBJ2-7,TRBD1,TGCAGCGTTGAAGATTTTCGAGGGACAGGCTCATCCTACGAGCAGTACTTC,CSVEDFRGTGSSYEQYF
TRBV7-9,few,TRBJ2-1,NA,TGTGCCAGCAGCTTGGCGCGGGTGGGCAATGAGCAGTTCTTC,CASSLARVGNEQFF
TRBV7-6,NA,TRBJ2-1,TRBD1,TGTGCCAGCAGCTCCCGCAGGGGACAGGGCCCCTACAATGAGCAGTTCTTC,CASSSRRGQGPYNEQFF
TRBV5-1,few,TRBJ2-3,TRBD2,TGCGCCAGCAGCTTACTAGCGGGGGGGACAGCTGATACGCAGTATTTT,CASSLLAGGTADTQYF
TRBV27,NA,TRBJ2-6,NA,TGTGCCAGCAGTTTGAGTATCGGTGGGGCCAACGTCCTGACTTTC,CASSLSIGGANVLTF
TRBV7-9,NA,TRBJ1-1,TRBD1,TGTGCCAGCAGCCCCCTTAAGGGGGCCACTGAAGCTTTCTTT,CASSPLKGATEAFF
TRBV27,NA,TRBJ2-7,NA,TGTGCCAGCAGGTACCTACGGGAGCAGTACTTC,CASRYLREQYF
TRBV12-3/TRBV12-4,few,TRBJ2-7,NA,TGTGCCAGCGGGGGGGGGCCCGCCGAGCAGTACTTC,CASGGGPAEQYF
TRBV12-3/TRBV12-4,few,TRBJ1-2,TRBD1,TGTGCCACCCGACAGGGCCATGGCTACACCTTC,CATRQGHGYTF
TRBV12-3/TRBV12-4,NA,TRBJ2-5,NA,TGTGCCAGCAGTTTAGTGTACCAAGAGACCCAGTACTTC,CASSLVYQETQYF
TRBV5-6,many,TRBJ2-3,NA,TGTGCCAGCAGCTTGGTGGGGGCTGATACGCAGTATTTT,CASSLVGADTQYF
TRBV20-1,few,TRBJ2-7,NA,TGCAGTGCTAGAGATCTCCAGTCCTACGAGCAGTACTTC,CSARDLQSYEQYF
TRBV12-3/TRBV12-4,NA,TRBJ2-1,TRBD1,TGTGCCAGCAGTTCCCGGGACAGCTATTACAATGAGCAGTTCTTC,CASSSRDSYYNEQFF
TRBV7-6,NA,TRBJ2-7,TRBD1,TGTGCCAGCAGTTATGCAGGACAGGGATCCTACGAGCAGTACTTC,CASSYAGQGSYEQYF
TRBV29-1,many,TRBJ2-7,NA,TGCAGCGTTGAAGACACAGTATTCTACGAGCAGTACTTC,CSVEDTVFYEQYF
TRBV4-1,NA,TRBJ2-1,NA,TGCGCCAGCAGCGCCAGCCGTGGGCAGTTCTTC,CASSASRGQFF
TRBV15,NA,TRBJ2-1,NA,TGTGCCACCAGCAGGATGCGAGGTTATGAGCAGTTCTTC,CATSRMRGYEQFF
TRBV27,NA,TRBJ1-4,NA,TGTGCCAGCAGTTTAGCCCCCGGTCTGGAGGGGGAAAAACTGTTTTTT,CASSLAPGLEGEKLFF
TRBV7-9,NA,TRBJ2-7,TRBD1,TGTGCCAGCAGCGATGGACAGGGTACATACGAGCAGTACTTC,CASSDGQGTYEQYF
TRBV11-2,NA,TRBJ2-7,TRBD2,TGTGCCAGCAGCTTAGGCTCGGGGGGGACGCCATCCTACGAGCAGTACTTC,CASSLGSGGTPSYEQYF
TRBV7-8,many,TRBJ1-2,TRBD1,TGTGCCAGCAGCTTACAGGGGGTCTATGGCTACACCTTC,CASSLQGVYGYTF
TRBV20-1,NA,TRBJ2-2,NA,TGCAGTATTGGAGTGGGAGGCGGGACCGGGGAGCTGTTTTTT,CSIGVGGGTGELFF
TRBV20-1,NA,TRBJ2-7,TRBD2,TGCAGTGCTAGAGATCTGGTCGGGGGGGCTTCCGAGCAGTACTTC,CSARDLVGGASEQYF
TRBV10-3,NA,TRBJ1-1,NA,TGTGCCATCAGTGATGGGGGACGCTTGAACACTGAAGCTTTCTTT,CAISDGGRLNTEAFF
TRBV5-1,few,TRBJ2-5,TRBD1,TGCGCCAGCAGCTTGAGGGACAGGCCGATCCAAGAGACCCAGTACTTC,CASSLRDRPIQETQYF
TRBV21-1,few,TRBJ2-3,NA,TGTGCCAGCAGCTCGGACAGGCTTTTT,CASSSDRLF
TRBV29-1,NA,TRBJ2-3,NA,TGCAGCGTTGAGGGCAGGAACACAGATACGCAGTATTTT,CSVEGRNTDTQYF
TRBV15,NA,TRBJ1-2,NA,TGTGCCACCAGCCCAAAATGGGTTGGTGGCTACACCTTC,CATSPKWVGGYTF
TRBV29-1,many,TRBJ2-5,TRBD2,TGCAGCGCTTGGACTAGCGGGGGCCAAGAGACCCAGTACTTC,CSAWTSGGQETQYF
TRBV9,NA,TRBJ1-2,NA,TGTGCCAGCAGCACAACAGGGTATGGCTACACCTTC,CASSTTGYGYTF
TRBV12-3/TRBV12-4,few,TRBJ2-2,NA,TGTGCCAGCAGTCTAACAGTGAACACCGGGGAGCTGTTTTTT,CASSLTVNTGELFF
TRBV10-1,few,TRBJ2-3,NA,TGCGCCAGCGGGTCTAGCTCGGGCACAGATACGCAGTATTTT,CASGSSSGTDTQYF
TRBV29-1,NA,TRBJ2-7,TRBD2,TGCAGCGTTCGCCCTAGCGGGGGCTACTACGAGCAGTACTTC,CSVRPSGGYYEQYF
TRBV2,NA,TRBJ2-7,NA,TGTGCCAGCAATCCCACGGGAGCGCCCTACGAGCAGTACTTC,CASNPTGAPYEQYF
TRBV7-8,NA,TRBJ2-2,TRBD1,TGTGCCAGCAGCGCCCAAATCGAACCGGGACAGGGACTTATGCGGGAGCTGTTTTTT,CASSAQIEPGQGLMRELFF
TRBV12-3/TRBV12-4,NA,TRBJ2-7,NA,TGTGCCAGCAGTGTAGGGCGGATCTCCTACGAGCAGTACTTC,CASSVGRISYEQYF
TRBV11-2,few,TRBJ2-7,NA,TGTGCCAGCAGCTTGACTCGGTTCTCCTACGAGCAGTACTTC,CASSLTRFSYEQYF
TRBV6-5,NA,TRBJ2-7,NA,TGTGCCAGCAGTTGGAGAACCAACAGGATTTCCTACGAGCAGTACTTC,CASSWRTNRISYEQYF
TRBV29-1,few,TRBJ2-1,NA,TGCAGCGTGACAGTTTACTCCTACAATGAGCAGTTCTTC,CSVTVYSYNEQFF
TRBV5-8,NA,TRBJ1-4,NA,TGTGCCAGCAGCTTGGACAGGGTTGAAAAACTGTTTTTT,CASSLDRVEKLFF